These T cell receptor beta chains were read from a single sample in a study of graft-versus-host responses after intestinal transplantation. Measured with immunoSEQ multiplex PCR; TCRdb has only the in-frame clones, and not every one. The data hold about 12,000 clones, with 35% observed a single time. The input for sequencing was alloreactive CD8+ T cells from a mixed lymphocyte reaction culture, taken before intestinal transplant. Receptors were obtained from a human patient who received an intestinal transplant. The CDR3 runs from the conserved cysteine through the conserved F or W. The order of the fields is CDR3 protein, V gene, J gene, clone size. A row's size may be missing; if present it is once, few, many or a size class.

CDR3 protein: CASSSGTGYEQYF; V gene: TRBV7-3; J gene: TRBJ2-7; clone size: few
CDR3 protein: CASSIEDYGQPQHF; V gene: TRBV19; J gene: TRBJ1-5; clone size: NA
CDR3 protein: CASSEGGAPQETQYF; V gene: TRBV2; J gene: TRBJ2-5; clone size: NA
CDR3 protein: CAWSYQSYNEQFF; V gene: TRBV30; J gene: TRBJ2-1; clone size: NA
CDR3 protein: CASSLARGDQYYNEQFF; V gene: TRBV7-3; J gene: TRBJ2-1; clone size: NA
CDR3 protein: CASSEATSGSYEQYF; V gene: TRBV6-1; J gene: NA; clone size: few
CDR3 protein: CASSPGTTEAFF; V gene: TRBV7-9; J gene: TRBJ1-1; clone size: NA
CDR3 protein: CAWSVRRTGAQVF; V gene: TRBV30; J gene: TRBJ2-1; clone size: few
CDR3 protein: CASSLEIRSFARTEAFF; V gene: TRBV7-2; J gene: TRBJ1-1; clone size: NA
CDR3 protein: CASSLVQRETQYF; V gene: TRBV2; J gene: TRBJ2-5; clone size: NA
CDR3 protein: CASSARQGYTEAFF; V gene: TRBV11-1; J gene: TRBJ1-1; clone size: few
CDR3 protein: CASSLGEQFF; V gene: TRBV7-2; J gene: TRBJ2-1; clone size: NA
CDR3 protein: CASSYTGVTTADTQYF; V gene: TRBV6-5; J gene: TRBJ2-3; clone size: NA
CDR3 protein: CASSDFRNTEAFF; V gene: TRBV5-5; J gene: TRBJ1-1; clone size: medium-sized
CDR3 protein: CASSPGTSGRAYEQYF; V gene: TRBV7-9; J gene: TRBJ2-7; clone size: NA
CDR3 protein: CASSLRGTEAFF; V gene: TRBV5-3; J gene: TRBJ1-1; clone size: NA
CDR3 protein: CASTPSEQETQYF; V gene: TRBV13; J gene: TRBJ2-5; clone size: NA
CDR3 protein: CASSLTGMGETQYF; V gene: TRBV7-9; J gene: TRBJ2-5; clone size: NA
CDR3 protein: CASSLRGPTGFNEKLFF; V gene: TRBV13; J gene: TRBJ1-4; clone size: NA
CDR3 protein: CASSAPGGRNTEAFF; V gene: TRBV9; J gene: TRBJ1-1; clone size: NA
CDR3 protein: CASSFSGGLSYNEQFF; V gene: TRBV13; J gene: TRBJ2-1; clone size: NA
CDR3 protein: CASSDAGLMDYEQYF; V gene: TRBV6-1; J gene: TRBJ2-7; clone size: few
CDR3 protein: CASSFHAGLWETQYF; V gene: TRBV5-1; J gene: TRBJ2-5; clone size: NA
CDR3 protein: CASSLGMGPQHF; V gene: TRBV5-6; J gene: TRBJ1-5; clone size: few
CDR3 protein: CASIRVWGRAPTNEKLFF; V gene: TRBV2; J gene: TRBJ1-4; clone size: NA
CDR3 protein: CASSYSFDTEAFF; V gene: TRBV6-5; J gene: TRBJ1-1; clone size: NA
CDR3 protein: CASSVVGNNSPLHF; V gene: TRBV9; J gene: TRBJ1-6; clone size: once
CDR3 protein: CASSDPGDTEAFF; V gene: TRBV6-5; J gene: TRBJ1-1; clone size: NA
CDR3 protein: CASSPGRLYNEQFF; V gene: TRBV6-5; J gene: TRBJ2-1; clone size: NA
CDR3 protein: CASSSDRAPGNTIYF; V gene: TRBV7-9; J gene: TRBJ1-3; clone size: few
CDR3 protein: CASSQNTEAFF; V gene: TRBV5-4; J gene: TRBJ1-1; clone size: NA
CDR3 protein: CASSSGQGIDTQYF; V gene: TRBV11-2; J gene: TRBJ2-3; clone size: few
CDR3 protein: CASTGQGAYEQYF; V gene: TRBV2; J gene: TRBJ2-7; clone size: few
CDR3 protein: CASSQEILAGLDEQFF; V gene: TRBV11-2; J gene: TRBJ2-1; clone size: NA
CDR3 protein: CASKGTENSPLHF; V gene: TRBV9; J gene: TRBJ1-6; clone size: few
CDR3 protein: CASSLGLREIGYEQYF; V gene: TRBV5-4; J gene: TRBJ2-7; clone size: once
CDR3 protein: CASSWGDAQPQHF; V gene: TRBV13; J gene: TRBJ1-5; clone size: NA
CDR3 protein: CASSYRGPRETQYF; V gene: TRBV6-5; J gene: TRBJ2-5; clone size: NA
CDR3 protein: CASSKQGKNYGYTF; V gene: TRBV6-1; J gene: TRBJ1-2; clone size: NA
CDR3 protein: CASSPPGQTYEQYF; V gene: TRBV7-3; J gene: TRBJ2-7; clone size: NA
CDR3 protein: CASSLLGDRGYEQYF; V gene: TRBV27; J gene: TRBJ2-7; clone size: NA
CDR3 protein: CASMGNYEQYF; V gene: TRBV6-9; J gene: TRBJ2-7; clone size: NA
CDR3 protein: CASSFWDRGPYEQYF; V gene: TRBV7-9; J gene: TRBJ2-7; clone size: NA
CDR3 protein: CASNPGRVFLWEKLFF; V gene: TRBV19; J gene: TRBJ1-4; clone size: NA
CDR3 protein: CASSADREQFF; V gene: TRBV9; J gene: TRBJ2-1; clone size: NA
CDR3 protein: CASSLLAGELNIQYF; V gene: TRBV27; J gene: TRBJ2-4; clone size: NA
CDR3 protein: CASSPGTNTEAFF; V gene: TRBV7-6; J gene: TRBJ1-1; clone size: few
CDR3 protein: CASEEPRAMNTGELFF; V gene: TRBV2; J gene: TRBJ2-2; clone size: NA